What follows are 4 T cell receptor beta chains derived from one specimen sequenced in a study of identical twins (dated by TCRdb to the mid-2010s). Preparation of the library involved 5' RACE. Sequencing was performed on an Illumina HiSeq 2000. Using fastp trimming at Q25 and MiXCR clonotype assembly, TCRdb reanalyzed the public sequencing data and kept in-frame beta chains. Each record represents a unique CDR3 protein, reported with the most common genes and DNA among its rows. The sample contains more than 1.5 million distinct CDR3 sequences, around a third of them found a single time. Jointly, the top ten make up approximately 0.25% of the sample. Source material: cord blood. The receptor set was obtained from a newborn girl in good health.

This clonotype was counted only a few times. The chain is built from TRBV20-1 and TRBJ2-5; D not certain. CDR3 size: 12 residues. CDR1 and CDR2 from the germline V gene are DFQATT and SNEGSKA (reference sequence). Between the trimmed V and J ends, which lost 5 bases and 2 bases, there was a span of 9 bases. CDR3 in DNA: TGCAGTGCTCCCTGGCTACAAGAGACCCAGTACTTC. It yields the protein CSAPWLQETQYF.

The table lists this clonotype with a count of one. This rearrangement joins TRBV20-1 to TRBJ1-6; D gene uncertain. In germline, CDR1 is DFQATT, CDR2 SNEGSKA (reference sequence). CDR3 length: 13 amino acids. V lost 0 bases, J lost 9 bases, and 9 bases lay in between. CDR3 bases: TGCAGTGCTAGAGACGGTTTTATTTCACCCCTCCACTTT. Translation gives CSARDGFISPLHF.

The J gene is TRBJ1-1, the V gene TRBV12-3 or TRBV12-4; 8 bases fit TRBD1. V gave up 3 bases and J gave up 5 bases; unmatched junction bases: 5. The CDR3 consists of 14 residues. CDR3 loop: CASSFRTGMTEAFF. The CDR3 bases are TGTGCCAGCAGTTTCAGGACAGGGATGACTGAAGCTTTCTTT.

This clonotype was seen a handful of times. The chain combines TRBV7-2 with TRBJ2-1; TRBD2 aligns across 9 bases. CDR3 size: 18 residues. Germline-derived CDR1 and CDR2 are SGHTA and FQGNSA. Trimming at V came to 1 base and at J to 0 bases, leaving 7 bases not matched to a gene. In DNA, the CDR3 is TGTGCCAGCAGCTTAGTCCCCAGCGGGGGGAGCTCCTACAATGAGCAGTTCTTC. Its translation is CASSLVPSGGSSYNEQFF.